Each of the 14 T cell receptor beta chains below was sequenced from the same sample in a study of blood T cell repertoires in COVID-19. The repertoire was sequenced with immunoSEQ multiplex PCR; TCRdb's copy has only in-frame clones and lacks some. The table includes roughly 140,000 clones, 80% detected once. Sequencing used peripheral blood. These receptors were obtained from a man aged 65-85 years who had recovered from COVID-19.

V usage is TRBV3-1 (or the pseudogene TRBV3-2) and J usage is TRBJ2-1, with 8 bases fitting TRBD2. CDR1 and CDR2 (germline): LGHDT, YNNKEL (reference sequence). CDR3 length: 15 residues. The trim removed 4 bases at V and 6 bases at J, leaving 8 bases unmatched. CDR3 sequence (DNA): TGTGCCAGCAGCCCGAGGGGGGCGGGAGGCAATGAGCAGTTCTTC. This encodes CASSPRGAGGNEQFF.

The chain is built from TRBV5-5 and TRBJ1-1; D not certain. From germline, CDR1 is SGHKS and CDR2 YYEKEE (reference sequence). V was shortened by 4 bases and J by 0 bases, with 10 bases between the two germline ends. This CDR3 is 14 amino acids long. CDR3 DNA sequence: TGTGCCAGCAGCCCCCTTCCTATGAACACTGAAGCTTTCTTT. Translation: CASSPLPMNTEAFF.

V gene TRBV27 combines with J gene TRBJ1-1, with TRBD1 matching 7 bases. CDR1 is MNHEY and CDR2 is SMNVEV in the germline V gene (reference sequence). The CDR3 sequence is 15 residues long. The J segment lost 3 bases and the V segment lost 4 bases, leaving 8 bases of the junction unmatched. CDR3 in DNA: TGTGCCAGCAGTTCCAAGGGGGCAGGGTACACTGAAGCTTTCTTT. It is translated as CASSSKGAGYTEAFF.

The V call is TRBV3-1 (or the pseudogene TRBV3-2), the J call TRBJ2-3; a possible D gene is TRBD1 (5 bases). Trimming left V 3 bases short and J 0 bases short, with 16 bases between. The CDR3 is 17 residues long. CDR1 and CDR2 from the germline V gene are LGHDT and YNNKEL (reference sequence). The CDR3 loop reads CASSHDLGAPSTDTQYF. DNA for the CDR3: TGTGCCAGCAGCCATGACCTTGGGGCGCCTAGCACAGATACGCAGTATTTT.

The chain links TRBV11-2 to TRBJ2-3, with 11 nucleotides matching TRBD2. Trimming cost V 2 bases and J 0 bases; bases outside gene matches: 4. CDR3 length: 17 residues. CDR1 is SGHAT, CDR2 FQNNGV, per germline. CDR3 sequence reads: CASSLILAGGSTDTQYF. In nucleotides, the CDR3 is TGTGCCAGCAGCTTAATCCTAGCGGGGGGCAGCACAGATACGCAGTATTTT.

This sequence joins TRBV29-1 and TRBJ2-7; a weak D match, TRBD1 (6 bases). V was trimmed by 3 bases and J by 6 bases, leaving 12 bases between them. The germline gives CDR1 SQVTM, CDR2 ANQGSEA. The CDR3 totals 12 residues. The CDR3 DNA reads TGCAGCGTTGATGGGCAGGGGCGCGAGCAGTACTTC. The encoded protein is CSVDGQGREQYF.

This chain connects TRBV6-5 to TRBJ2-2; TRBD2 matches 9 bases. The germline V gene has CDR1 MNHEY and CDR2 SVGAGI. The junction had 4 bases not matched to a gene; V was cut back by 7 bases and J by 1 base. The CDR3 is 15 amino acids. The CDR3 here is CASTLTSGNTGELFF. The CDR3 coding sequence is TGTGCCAGCACCTTGACTAGCGGGAACACCGGGGAGCTGTTTTTT.

The chain employs TRBV2 and TRBJ2-7, with 7 bases aligning to TRBD2. The CDR3 contains 16 residues. After removal of 5 bases from V and 0 bases from J, the junction contained 10 bases not matched to a gene. Germline CDR1 reads SNHLY; CDR2 reads FYNNEI. CDR3 in DNA: TGTGCCAGCAGTAGGGGATCTAGCGGCAACTCCTACGAGCAGTACTTC. Its protein product is CASSRGSSGNSYEQYF.

The chain recombines TRBV4-2 with TRBJ2-1; D is uncertain. Per germline, CDR1 LGHNA and CDR2 YNFKEQ. This CDR3 has 14 amino acids. The V end was cut by 4 bases, the J end by 2 bases, with 9 bases between. The CDR3 coding sequence is TGTGCCAGCAGCCCCGCGGAAACCTACAATGAGCAGTTCTTC. It codes for CASSPAETYNEQFF.

The chain is built from TRBV3-1 (or the pseudogene TRBV3-2) and TRBJ1-1, with D unclear. In germline, CDR1 is LGHDT, CDR2 YNNKEL (reference sequence). V was trimmed by 4 bases and J by 1 base, leaving 19 bases between them. The CDR3 is 17 residues long. The CDR3 nucleotides read TGTGCCAGCAGCCCACAATTGACGACTACGAAGAACACTGAAGCTTTCTTT. This sequence encodes CASSPQLTTTKNTEAFF.

This chain uses TRBV4-1 with TRBJ1-2; D might be TRBD1 (5 bases). V was cut by 0 bases and J by 11 bases, with 19 bases left in between. CDR1 is MGHRA and CDR2 is YSYEKL in the germline V gene. This CDR3 contains 15 residues. CDR3 DNA sequence: TGCGCCAGCAGCCAAGATCTAGCTTTTGTGGGGACTTACACCTTC. It codes for CASSQDLAFVGTYTF.

A remark on this clone: Other nucleotide sequences from this sample produce the same CDR3. V gene TRBV5-1 combines with J gene TRBJ2-2, with D possibly matching TRBD2 (6 bases). Germline CDR1 and CDR2: SGHRS and YFSETQ. CDR3 size: 15 residues. The V end lost 0 bases, the J end lost 2 bases, and 8 bases lay between the germline ends. CDR3 residues: CASSLAGVNTGELFF. In DNA form, the CDR3 reads TGCGCCAGCAGCTTGGCGGGGGTAAACACCGGGGAGCTGTTTTTT.

The chain has TRBV7-9 and TRBJ2-3, with TRBD2 identical over 15 bases. There are 18 residues in the CDR3. V lost 5 bases and J lost 3; bases outside the gene matches: 9. Germline-derived CDR1 and CDR2 are SEHNR and FQNEAQ (reference sequence). CDR3 residues: CASSTGTSGRRWTDTQYF. In nucleotides, the CDR3 is TGTGCCAGCAGCACCGGGACTAGCGGGAGGAGGTGGACAGATACGCAGTATTTT.

This chain connects TRBV13 to TRBJ2-1, with 11 bases that match TRBD2. Germline CDR1 is PRHDT and CDR2 is FYEKMQ (reference sequence). Trimming removed 6 bases from V and 4 bases from J; junction bases left unmatched: 8. This CDR3 is 16 amino acids long. DNA of the CDR3: TGTGCCAGCAGTTTCACTAGCGGGAGAGTTTACAATGAGCAGTTCTTC. This codes for CASSFTSGRVYNEQFF. The full variable domain, rest sourced from reference TRBV13 and TRBJ2-1, is AAGVIQSPRHLIKEKRETATLKCYPIPRHDTVYWYQQGPGQDPQFLISFYEKMQSDKGSIPDRFSAQQFSDYHSELNMSSLELGDSALYFCASSFTSGRVYNEQFFGPGTRLTVL.